Listed below are T cell receptor beta chains from one sample, sequenced in a study of T cell repertoires in cytomegalovirus infection. The antigens for these receptors are not known. Using its own MiXCR run on the reads, TCRdb lists one record per CDR3 protein. The repertoire has around 800,000 distinct CDR3 sequences, about 31% of them found once; the top ten carry around 12%. The input for sequencing was cultured CD8+ T cells from PBMCs, taken from culture after CMV antigen stimulation. All receptors derive from a human donor in good health (CMV status not recorded). Some clones in this sample may be carry-over from other donors' samples. Both conserved end residues are part of each CDR3. D genes are given only for firm matches. For some rows the clone size is stated as once, few or many, or as a class when expanded; others skip it.

D: NA
size: NA
V: TRBV7-3
J: TRBJ2-2
length: 16
CDR3: CASSLSPVENTGELFF
DNA: TGTGCCAGCAGCTTAAGCCCCGTAGAGAACACCGGGGAGCTGTTTTTT

D: TRBD1
size: NA
V: TRBV6-2/TRBV6-3
J: TRBJ1-1
length: 16
CDR3: CASSLGPTGTNTEAFF
DNA: TGTGCCAGCAGTTTGGGGCCGACAGGGACGAACACTGAAGCTTTCTTT

D: NA
size: NA
V: TRBV13
J: TRBJ1-1
length: 16
CDR3: CASSYNRRARTTEAFF
DNA: TGTGCCAGCAGCTACAACAGGAGGGCGCGGACCACTGAAGCTTTCTTT

D: NA
size: NA
V: TRBV5-6
J: TRBJ2-2
length: 13
CDR3: CASSLGELRELFF
DNA: TGTGCCAGCAGCTTGGGCGAATTGAGGGAGCTGTTTTTT

D: TRBD1
size: NA
V: TRBV2
J: TRBJ2-3
length: 17
CDR3: CASSEALRTGSTDTQYF
DNA: TGTGCCAGCAGTGAAGCGCTTCGGACAGGGAGCACAGATACGCAGTATTTT

D: NA
size: NA
V: TRBV5-4
J: TRBJ2-2
length: 17
CDR3: CASSLRGSGPYSGELFF
DNA: TGTGCCAGCAGCCTCCGGGGGTCGGGGCCCTACAGCGGGGAGCTGTTTTTT

D: NA
size: NA
V: TRBV7-9
J: TRBJ1-2
length: 15
CDR3: CASSSPRTALDGYTF
DNA: TGTGCCAGCAGCTCTCCCCGGACGGCTCTTGATGGCTACACCTTC

D: NA
size: NA
V: TRBV6-1
J: TRBJ1-5
length: 16
CDR3: CASSLRDGAFYQPQHF
DNA: TGTGCCAGCAGCCTCCGGGACGGGGCGTTTTATCAGCCCCAGCATTTT

D: NA
size: NA
V: TRBV11-3
J: TRBJ2-3
length: 15
CDR3: CASSEGSSGTDTQYF
DNA: TGTGCCAGCAGCGAGGGCTCTTCGGGGACAGATACGCAGTATTTT

D: NA
size: few
V: TRBV11-2
J: TRBJ1-2
length: 14
CDR3: CASSPEAINYGYTF
DNA: TGTGCCAGCAGTCCCGAGGCCATTAACTATGGCTACACCTTC

D: NA
size: NA
V: TRBV15
J: TRBJ2-1
length: 13
CDR3: CATSSRDDNEQFF
DNA: TGTGCCACCAGCAGCCGGGATGACAATGAGCAGTTCTTC

D: NA
size: few
V: TRBV7-8
J: TRBJ2-2
length: 16
CDR3: CASSSSGPQNTGELFF
DNA: TGTGCCAGCAGCTCATCGGGACCGCAGAACACCGGGGAGCTGTTTTTT

D: NA
size: NA
V: TRBV4-1
J: TRBJ1-1
length: 14
CDR3: CASSLAGSTTEAFF
DNA: TGCGCCAGCAGCCTCGCAGGCTCTACCACTGAAGCTTTCTTT

D: TRBD1
size: many
V: TRBV7-2
J: TRBJ1-1
length: 13
CDR3: CASKQGAWTEAFF
DNA: TGTGCCAGCAAACAGGGGGCATGGACTGAAGCTTTCTTT

D: NA
size: few
V: TRBV12-3/TRBV12-4
J: TRBJ1-1
length: 16
CDR3: CASSPWGGGLVSEAFF
DNA: TGTGCCAGCAGCCCTTGGGGGGGCGGCTTAGTGTCTGAAGCTTTCTTT

D: NA
size: NA
V: TRBV27
J: TRBJ2-3
length: 17
CDR3: CASSWGGQTPGPDTQYF
DNA: TGTGCCAGCAGTTGGGGGGGCCAAACCCCCGGACCAGATACGCAGTATTTT

D: NA
size: few
V: TRBV4-2
J: TRBJ2-1
length: 17
CDR3: CASSQENPRSSYNEQFF
DNA: TGTGCCAGCAGCCAAGAAAATCCGCGAAGCTCCTACAATGAGCAGTTCTTC